This passage covers 28 T cell receptor beta chains from one sample sequenced in a study of cytomegalovirus exposure and HLA in healthy donors. PCR amplification relied on 60 Vbeta primers (plus 13 Jbeta primers). The method was immunoSEQ multiplex PCR; TCRdb's version includes in-frame clones alone and lacks a portion of them. The sample has about 130,000 clones; about 74% are singletons. Material: PBMCs. The receptor set was obtained from a young man in good health and CMV-seropositive.

This clone was detected only once. This sequence joins TRBV18 and TRBJ2-4; tentative D call: TRBD2 (7 bases). The V end was cut by 0 bases, the J end by 8 bases, with 11 bases between. Germline CDR1 reads KGHSH; CDR2 reads LQKENI. The CDR3 contains 14 residues. The CDR3 DNA reads as TGTGCCAGCTCACCACCAGGGGGGGAGTACATTCAGTACTTC. Its translation is CASSPPGGEYIQYF.

V is TRBV19 and J is TRBJ1-4; D gene unclear. The ends were cut back, 5 bases at V and 5 bases at J, with 12 bases in the middle. CDR3 length equals 14 residues. Per the germline V gene, CDR1 is LNHDA and CDR2 is SQIVND (reference sequence). DNA of the CDR3: TGTGCCAGTAGTTTACGGCAGGAAAATGAAAAACTGTTTTTT. As protein: CASSLRQENEKLFF.

The chain employs TRBV5-4 and TRBJ1-1; TRBD1 matches 7 bases. Trimming took 5 bases from V and 5 from J; bases not matched to a gene: 9. Germline assignment: CDR1 SGHNT and CDR2 YYREEE (reference sequence). This CDR3 spans 14 amino acids. This chain's CDR3 is CASSYSDRVTEAFF. As DNA, the CDR3 is TGTGCCAGCAGTTATTCTGACAGGGTTACTGAAGCTTTCTTT. The full variable domain, in which reference TRBV5-4 and TRBJ1-1 provide the parts outside the CDR3, is ETGVTQSPTHLIKTRGQQVTLRCSSQSGHNTVSWYQQALGQGPQFIFQYYREEENGRGNFPPRFSGLQFPNYSSELNVNALELDDSALYLCASSYSDRVTEAFFGQGTRLTVV.

The CDR3 is CASSSRGFSTYEQYF. The CDR3 DNA sequence: TGCGCCAGCAGCTCCAGGGGGTTTTCGACCTACGAGCAGTACTTC. The rearrangement joins TRBV5-1 to TRBJ2-7; TRBD1 matches at 7 bases. After removal of 3 bases from V and 2 bases from J, the junction contained 8 bases not matched to a gene. This CDR3 region has 15 residues. The germline V gene has CDR1 SGHRS and CDR2 YFSETQ.

The J gene is TRBJ1-3, the V gene TRBV28; D remains unclear. V lost 6 bases and J lost 3, with 6 bases in between. Germline CDR1 and CDR2: MDHEN and SYDVKM. This CDR3 spans 12 amino acids. CDR3 DNA: TGTGCCAGCAGAGTACTTGGAAACACCATATATTTT. Its protein is CASRVLGNTIYF.

The rearrangement links TRBV7-9 to TRBJ1-2; weak D call: TRBD1 (6 bases). The length of the CDR3 is 14 residues. Trimming took 5 bases from V and 3 from J, leaving 13 bases between them. The germline gives CDR1 SEHNR, CDR2 FQNEAQ (reference sequence). The CDR3, as DNA: TGTGCCAGCAGCCCGCTAGGGGGGGACTATGGCTACACCTTC. Amino acids: CASSPLGGDYGYTF.

This chain joins TRBV30 and TRBJ2-3; no clear D. V lost 3 bases, J lost 5 bases, and 6 bases lay in between. The CDR3 contains 11 residues. CDR1 and CDR2 (germline): GTSNPN, SVGIG (reference sequence). The CDR3, as DNA: TGTGCCTGGAGGCGGAGAGATACGCAGTATTTT. It is translated as CAWRRRDTQYF.

The chain carries TRBV27 and TRBJ2-1, with TRBD1 identical over 7 bases. The germline V gene encodes CDR1 MNHEY and CDR2 SMNVEV (reference sequence). The trim removed 6 bases at V and 5 bases at J, leaving 7 bases unmatched. The CDR3 totals 14 residues. CDR3 sequence reads: CASSHDRAHNEQFF. CDR3 DNA sequence: TGTGCCAGCAGCCACGACAGGGCCCACAATGAGCAGTTCTTC.

This clone was seen only a few times. The chain uses TRBV5-8 and TRBJ1-1; no clear D gene. Germline V gene lookup returns CDR1 SGHTS and CDR2 YDEGEE. The CDR3 has 14 amino acids. V gave up 0 bases and J gave up 5 bases, with 11 bases separating them. The CDR3 loop is CASSLEWVGTEAFF. In nucleotides, the CDR3 is TGTGCCAGCAGCTTGGAGTGGGTCGGGACTGAAGCTTTCTTT. Using reference TRBV5-8 and TRBJ1-1 for the parts outside the CDR3, the full variable domain is EAGVTQSPTHLIKTRGQQATLRCSPISGHTSVYWYQQALGLGLQFLLWYDEGEERNRGNFPPRFSGRQFPNYSSELNVNALELEDSALYLCASSLEWVGTEAFFGQGTRLTVV.

The V call is TRBV19, the J call TRBJ1-2, with D maybe TRBD1 (6 bases). V was cut by 3 bases and J by 7 bases, with 18 bases left in between. The germline CDR1 and CDR2 sequences are LNHDA and SQIVND (reference sequence). This CDR3 has 15 residues. CDR3 in DNA: TGTGCCAGTAGTATCGGACAGTTAGTCGAGGTTGGCTACACCTTC. Amino acids: CASSIGQLVEVGYTF.

The chain employs TRBV18 and TRBJ1-3; 9 nucleotides agree with TRBD1. J gave up 3 bases and V 3 bases, and 0 bases lay outside the gene matches. The CDR3 totals 14 residues. Germline CDR1 reads KGHSH; CDR2 reads LQKENI. The chain's CDR3 is CASSPDRGGNTIYF. CDR3 nucleotide sequence: TGTGCCAGCTCACCGGACAGGGGTGGAAACACCATATATTTT.

A note on this clone: Additional DNA sequences in this sample encode the identical CDR3. The rearrangement links TRBV4-1 to TRBJ1-5, with D perhaps TRBD1 (6 bases). Germline CDR1 reads MGHRA; CDR2 reads YSYEKL. This CDR3 spans 17 amino acids. V was cut by 1 base and J by 7 bases, with 20 bases left in between. The CDR3 spells CASSQVWSPQGRQPQHF. The CDR3 DNA is TGCGCCAGCAGCCAAGTGTGGAGTCCACAGGGCCGACAGCCCCAGCATTTT.

The V and J genes are TRBV19 and TRBJ1-5, with 7 bases aligning to TRBD1. V was pared by 4 bases and J by 5 bases, with 5 bases of the junction left unmatched. The CDR3 runs 14 residues. Germline V gene data show CDR1 as LNHDA and CDR2 as SQIVND (reference sequence). This CDR3 reads CASSNYQGDQPQHF. The DNA for the CDR3 is TGTGCCAGTAGTAACTATCAGGGGGATCAGCCCCAGCATTTT.

The rearrangement joins TRBV5-6 to TRBJ1-5; no firm D call. Looked up from germline, CDR1 is SGHDT and CDR2 is YYEEEE. The CDR3 spans 14 residues. V was pared by 0 bases and J by 2 bases, with 6 bases between. Written as DNA, the CDR3 is TGTGCCAGCAGCTTGGGAGCGGGCAATCAGCCCCAGCATTTT. Translating gives CASSLGAGNQPQHF. The entire variable domain, with the rest obtained from reference TRBV5-6 and TRBJ1-5, is as follows: DAGVTQSPTHLIKTRGQQVTLRCSPKSGHDTVSWYQQALGQGPQFIFQYYEEEERQRGNFPDRFSGHQFPNYSSELNVNALLLGDSALYLCASSLGAGNQPQHFGDGTRLSIL.

This chain uses TRBV19 with TRBJ1-1, with 8 bases identical to TRBD1. The CDR3 runs 16 residues. Trimming took 5 bases from V and 0 from J; bases not matched to a gene: 8. CDR1 and CDR2 (germline): LNHDA, SQIVND (reference sequence). The CDR3 spells CASSARTGSMNTEAFF. CDR3 sequence (DNA): TGTGCCAGTAGTGCCAGGACAGGGAGTATGAACACTGAAGCTTTCTTT.

The V and J genes are TRBV5-5 and TRBJ2-5; 10 bases agree with TRBD2. There are 11 residues in the CDR3. Germline CDR1 SGHKS, CDR2 YYEKEE (reference sequence). The V gene end was trimmed by 3 bases and the J gene end by 14 bases; junction bases not matched to a gene: 4. CDR3: CASSSGTSVYF. The DNA for the CDR3 is TGTGCCAGCAGCTCCGGGACTAGCGTATACTTC. Filled out from reference TRBV5-5 and TRBJ2-5, the complete variable domain reads DAGVTQSPTHLIKTRGQQVTLRCSPISGHKSVSWYQQVLGQGPQFIFQYYEKEERGRGNFPDRFSARQFPNYSSELNVNALLLGDSALYLCASSSGTSVYFGPGTRLLVL.

This chain uses TRBV7-2 with TRBJ1-2, with 7 nucleotides matching TRBD1. V shed 1 base and J 4 bases; nucleotides not matched to a gene: 6. From germline, CDR1 is SGHTA and CDR2 FQGNSA. CDR3 size: 15 residues. Written as DNA, the CDR3 is TGTGCCAGCAGCTTAGTGGCGACAGGGTCCTATGGCTACACCTTC. Amino acid sequence: CASSLVATGSYGYTF. Based on the CDR3 plus reference TRBV7-2 and TRBJ1-2, the full variable domain is GAGVSQSPSNKVTEKGKDVELRCDPISGHTALYWYRQSLGQGLEFLIYFQGNSAPDKSGLPSDRFSAERTGGSVSTLTIQRTQQEDSAVYLCASSLVATGSYGYTFGSGTRLTVV.

The J gene is TRBJ2-7, the V gene TRBV28; 8 bases line up with TRBD1. This CDR3 has 15 residues. With 7 bases clipped from V and 5 bases from J, the junction kept 13 bases outside the gene matches. Germline V gene data show CDR1 as MDHEN and CDR2 as SYDVKM. The CDR3 bases are TGTGCCAGCACCCCGGACAGGGATGGACTGGACGAGCAGTACTTC. The encoded protein is CASTPDRDGLDEQYF.

The genes are TRBV18 and TRBJ2-5, with 10 bases fitting TRBD2. Germline CDR1 is KGHSH and CDR2 is LQKENI. Trimming removed 3 bases from V and 4 bases from J; junction bases left unmatched: 2. The CDR3 loop spans 14 amino acids. In DNA, the CDR3 is TGTGCCAGCTCACCCTCTAGCGGGGGAGAGACCCAGTACTTC. It is translated as CASSPSSGGETQYF.

The CDR3: CAIRALNEGTQYF. CDR3 DNA: TGTGCCATCAGGGCCCTAAATGAGGGTACGCAGTATTTT. This sequence joins TRBV10-3 and TRBJ2-3; D is possibly TRBD2 (5 bases). V lost 6 bases to trimming and J lost 8 bases, with 15 bases between them. Looked up from germline, CDR1 is ENHRY and CDR2 is SYGVKD. This CDR3 has 13 residues.

This clone was recorded once. The V and J genes are TRBV7-2 and TRBJ1-5; D not certain. In germline, CDR1 is SGHTA, CDR2 FQGNSA. The length of the CDR3 is 14 residues. V was clipped by 1 base and J by 5 bases, with 9 bases between them. Here the CDR3 reads CASSLDKTHQPQHF. The CDR3 DNA follows: TGTGCCAGCAGCTTAGACAAAACGCATCAGCCCCAGCATTTT.

The chain joins TRBV27 to TRBJ1-4; possible D gene TRBD1, 6 bases. Germline V CDR1 and CDR2: MNHEY, SMNVEV (reference sequence). V lost 5 bases and J 5 bases, leaving 15 bases between the germline ends. The CDR3 has 15 residues. The CDR3 is CASSGRGAANEKLFF. In nucleotides, the CDR3 is TGTGCCAGCAGTGGGCGGGGGGCGGCCAATGAAAAACTGTTTTTT.

The CDR3 sequence: CASSESRAYEQYF. The CDR3 region has the DNA TGTGCCAGCAGTGAATCCAGGGCCTACGAGCAGTACTTC. The rearrangement uses TRBV6-1 and TRBJ2-7, with TRBD1 as a possible D gene (5 bases). Trimming cost V 2 bases and J 2 bases, with 7 bases left between them. The CDR3 runs 13 residues. Per the germline V gene, CDR1 is MNHNS and CDR2 is SASEGT.

V gene TRBV10-3 combines with J gene TRBJ2-2; possible D gene TRBD1, 6 bases. V lost 6 bases and J 2 bases, leaving 10 bases between the germline ends. Germline V gene lookup returns CDR1 ENHRY and CDR2 SYGVKD. CDR3 size: 14 residues. The CDR3 loop reads CAISRDTNTGELFF. CDR3 coding DNA: TGTGCCATCAGCCGGGACACAAACACCGGGGAGCTGTTTTTT.

This chain connects TRBV9 to TRBJ2-1; 10 bases are a match to TRBD2. The CDR3 runs 15 residues. After removal of 3 bases from V and 8 bases from J, the junction contained 8 bases not matched to a gene. Germline CDR1 is SGDLS and CDR2 is YYNGEE. Here the CDR3 reads CASSGTSGQVDEQFF. DNA of the CDR3: TGTGCCAGCAGCGGGACTAGCGGACAAGTGGATGAGCAGTTCTTC. Together with reference TRBV9 and TRBJ2-1, the CDR3 gives the full variable domain: DSGVTQTPKHLITATGQRVTLRCSPRSGDLSVYWYQQSLDQGLQFLIQYYNGEERAKGNILERFSAQQFPDLHSELNLSSLELGDSALYFCASSGTSGQVDEQFFGPGTRLTVL.

The chain is built from TRBV15 and TRBJ1-5; D is uncertain. Germline assignment: CDR1 LNHNV and CDR2 YYDKDF (reference sequence). There are 13 residues in the CDR3. Trimming cost V 5 bases and J 5 bases, with 10 bases left between them. The CDR3 is CATSSKGDQPQHF. The CDR3 nucleotides read TGTGCCACCAGCTCTAAGGGAGATCAGCCCCAGCATTTT.

A single count supports this clone. The rearrangement joins TRBV5-1 to TRBJ1-6; 9 bases agree with TRBD1. This CDR3 has 14 residues. The germline gives CDR1 SGHRS, CDR2 YFSETQ. Trimming at V came to 4 bases and at J to 8 bases, leaving 4 bases not matched to a gene. CDR3 loop: CASSPDRGDSPLHF. The CDR3 nucleotides read TGCGCCAGCAGCCCAGACAGGGGGGATTCACCCCTCCACTTT.

V and J are TRBV4-2 and TRBJ1-4; D remains ambiguous. CDR3 length: 14 residues. V gave up 1 base and J gave up 6 bases, with 9 bases separating them. Germline CDR1 reads LGHNA; CDR2 reads YNFKEQ. The CDR3 sequence: CASSQANQYEKLFF. CDR3 DNA: TGTGCCAGCAGCCAAGCGAATCAGTATGAAAAACTGTTTTTT.